The 32 T cell receptor beta chains reported below all come from one sample, sequenced in a study of cytomegalovirus exposure and HLA in healthy donors. PCR primers comprised 60 Vbeta and 13 Jbeta primers. Assay: immunoSEQ multiplex PCR; the TCRdb copy retains only in-frame clones and omits some. Among about 130,000 clones listed, 70% to 80% were seen once. The sequenced sample was PBMCs. The receptors stem from a man in his thirties or forties in good health and CMV-seronegative.

The chain joins TRBV4-2 to TRBJ2-2; possibly TRBD2 for D (6 bases). The V end was cut by 0 bases, the J end by 1 base, with 6 bases between. CDR3 size: 15 residues. Germline V CDR1 and CDR2: LGHNA, YNFKEQ. For the CDR3, the DNA is TGTGCCAGCAGCCAAGAGGGAGGGAACACCGGGGAGCTGTTTTTT. It specifies CASSQEGGNTGELFF.

On this clone: Within the sample, other DNA sequences also encode this same CDR3. J is TRBJ2-3 and V is TRBV7-2; 10 bases align to TRBD1. The V segment lost 5 bases and the J segment 11 bases; nucleotides outside the gene matches: 7. Germline V CDR1 and CDR2: SGHTA, FQGNSA. The CDR3 has 13 residues. DNA for the CDR3: TGTGCCAGCAGCCAAACCGGGACAGGGGAGCAGTATTTT. Protein: CASSQTGTGEQYF.

The rearrangement uses TRBV6-1 and TRBJ2-4, with 7 bases lining up with TRBD1. Germline V CDR1 and CDR2: MNHNS, SASEGT. The V and J ends lost 2 bases and 1 base, in that order; junction bases with no gene match: 5. The CDR3 spans 16 residues. DNA for the CDR3: TGTGCCAGCAGTGAATACAGGGGCCCGGCCAAAAACATTCAGTACTTC. Encoded protein: CASSEYRGPAKNIQYF.

The chain has TRBV9 and TRBJ2-3, with a tentative D call TRBD2 (6 bases). V shed 3 bases and J shed 5 bases, with 19 bases lying between them. Germline V gene lookup returns CDR1 SGDLS and CDR2 YYNGEE. The CDR3 is 16 residues long. Here the CDR3 reads CASSARALWGVDTQYF. For the CDR3, the DNA is TGTGCCAGCAGCGCAAGGGCACTTTGGGGGGTAGATACGCAGTATTTT.

V is TRBV19 and J is TRBJ1-2, with D unresolved. The V end lost 1 base, the J end lost 2 bases, and 11 bases lay between the germline ends. The germline gives CDR1 LNHDA, CDR2 SQIVND (reference sequence). The length of the CDR3 is 15 residues. CDR3 in DNA: TGTGCCAGTAGTATAGGGACGCGGGCCAACTATGGCTACACCTTC. It translates to CASSIGTRANYGYTF.

The CDR3 spells CASSLWGGAEAFF. The DNA of the CDR3 is TGTGCCAGCAGTTTATGGGGGGGAGCTGAAGCTTTCTTT. The V and J genes are TRBV27 and TRBJ1-1; D may be TRBD1 (5 bases). The V end lost 1 base, the J end lost 6 bases, and 9 bases lay between the germline ends. The CDR3 loop spans 13 amino acids. Germline CDR1 and CDR2: MNHEY and SMNVEV (reference sequence).

The chain links TRBV28 to TRBJ2-2, with D perhaps TRBD2 (7 bases). The germline V gene has CDR1 MDHEN and CDR2 SYDVKM. V lost 6 bases and J 4 bases, leaving 15 bases between the germline ends. The CDR3 totals 15 residues. The CDR3 DNA reads TGTGCCAGCAGGATGAGGGGGGGTAGCACCGGGGAGCTGTTTTTT. Translation gives CASRMRGGSTGELFF.

This chain uses TRBV13 with TRBJ2-3, with 8 bases matching TRBD2. Germline V gene data show CDR1 as PRHDT and CDR2 as FYEKMQ (reference sequence). The CDR3 length is 14 residues. V was pared by 4 bases and J by 4 bases, with 4 bases of the junction left unmatched. CDR3 nucleotides: TGTGCCAGCAGCTCCAGCGGGGGATCAGATACGCAGTATTTT. It translates to CASSSSGGSDTQYF. Based on the CDR3 plus reference TRBV13 and TRBJ2-3, the full variable domain is AAGVIQSPRHLIKEKRETATLKCYPIPRHDTVYWYQQGPGQDPQFLISFYEKMQSDKGSIPDRFSAQQFSDYHSELNMSSLELGDSALYFCASSSSGGSDTQYFGPGTRLTVL.

This clone was observed a few times. The CDR3 sequence is CASSEGSAWAGELFF. CDR3 DNA: TGTGCCAGCAGTGAAGGAAGCGCTTGGGCCGGGGAGCTGTTTTTT. This chain uses TRBV6-1 with TRBJ2-2; D is unresolved. Germline V gene data show CDR1 as MNHNS and CDR2 as SASEGT. There are 15 residues in the CDR3. V lost 1 base and J 6 bases, leaving 12 bases between the germline ends.

The chain joins TRBV6-1 to TRBJ2-7; 8 bases line up with TRBD1. The V gene's germline CDR1 is MNHNS and CDR2 SASEGT. The CDR3 loop spans 15 amino acids. The J segment lost 2 bases and the V segment lost 4 bases, leaving 7 bases of the junction unmatched. The CDR3 reads CASSVLPGQAYEQYF. CDR3 DNA sequence: TGTGCCAGCAGTGTACTTCCGGGACAGGCCTACGAGCAGTACTTC.

The chain employs TRBV4-1 and TRBJ2-4; D is unclear. V lost 8 bases and J 2 bases, leaving 16 bases between the germline ends. CDR1 is MGHRA and CDR2 is YSYEKL in the germline V gene. The CDR3 loop spans 15 amino acids. The CDR3 loop reads CASRPFYLSKNIQYF. The CDR3 region has the DNA TGCGCCAGCCGCCCATTCTATTTGTCCAAAAACATTCAGTACTTC.

The chain joins TRBV19 to TRBJ2-1; tentatively, D is TRBD1 (5 bases). The CDR3 is 12 residues long. Germline CDR1 is LNHDA and CDR2 is SQIVND (reference sequence). Trimming pared 5 bases from V and 7 bases from J, leaving 9 bases between. The CDR3 nucleotides read TGTGCCAGTAGTCAACAGGTTAATGAGCAGTTCTTC. It encodes CASSQQVNEQFF.

This clone was picked up one time. This chain joins TRBV29-1 and TRBJ1-1; 10 bases map to TRBD1. Germline CDR1 and CDR2: SQVTM and ANQGSEA. The CDR3 is made up of 15 amino acids. With 1 base clipped from V and 0 bases from J, the junction kept 2 bases outside the gene matches. The CDR3 region has the DNA TGCAGCGTTGAAGCGGGACAGGGGATGAACACTGAAGCTTTCTTT. Protein: CSVEAGQGMNTEAFF.

V and J are TRBV11-2 and TRBJ2-3; D gene unclear. Trimming took off 1 base at V and 6 bases at J, with 11 bases between the two ends. Germline V lookup: CDR1 SGHAT, CDR2 FQNNGV. The CDR3 covers 14 residues. In nucleotides, the CDR3 is TGTGCCAGCAGCTTAGCGGTAGCCCATGATACGCAGTATTTT. Translating it yields CASSLAVAHDTQYF.

V gene TRBV12-2 combines with J gene TRBJ1-5. TRBV12-2 represents a pseudogene. This CDR3 is 10 amino acids long. The CDR3 loop reads CANIAQPQHF. The CDR3 DNA reads TGTGCAAACATAGCTCAGCCCCAGCATTTT.

The chain couples TRBV2 to TRBJ1-1; D gene ambiguous. CDR3 length equals 11 residues. Trimming removed 8 bases at V and 1 base at J, with 5 bases between. Per the germline V gene, CDR1 is SNHLY and CDR2 is FYNNEI. The CDR3 region is CASRENTEAFF. The CDR3 DNA reads as TGTGCCAGCCGGGAGAACACTGAAGCTTTCTTT.

The chain links TRBV7-2 to TRBJ1-4; possibly TRBD1 for D (5 bases). CDR3 length equals 14 residues. With 0 bases removed from V and 6 bases from J, the gap between germline ends came to 8 bases. Looked up from germline, CDR1 is SGHTA and CDR2 is FQGNSA. The CDR3 DNA reads as TGTGCCAGCAGCTTAGCAGGACACGATGAAAAACTGTTTTTT. Its translation is CASSLAGHDEKLFF.

V and J are TRBV4-2 and TRBJ2-7, with D perhaps TRBD2 (5 bases). The ends were cut back, 3 bases at V and 0 bases at J, with 15 bases in the middle. Germline values: CDR1 LGHNA, CDR2 YNFKEQ. The CDR3 has 16 amino acids. CDR3 protein: CASSQGEAAASYEQYF. The DNA for the CDR3 is TGTGCCAGCAGCCAGGGAGAGGCAGCGGCCTCCTACGAGCAGTACTTC.

V and J are TRBV5-1 and TRBJ1-2; tentative D call: TRBD1 (6 bases). V was trimmed by 4 bases and J by 0 bases, leaving 13 bases between them. The CDR3 consists of 15 residues. The germline V gene encodes CDR1 SGHRS and CDR2 YFSETQ. CDR3 loop: CASSVQGLANYGYTF. As DNA, the CDR3 is TGCGCCAGCAGCGTACAGGGTTTAGCTAACTATGGCTACACCTTC.

CDR3 region: CASSTGLVYEQYF. The CDR3 DNA sequence: TGTGCCAGCAGTACAGGCCTCGTCTACGAGCAGTACTTC. V gene TRBV6-5 combines with J gene TRBJ2-7, with D perhaps matching TRBD1 (5 bases). Germline V gene sequence: CDR1 MNHEY, CDR2 SVGAGI. The CDR3 contains 13 residues. The germline V and J ends were trimmed by 5 bases and 3 bases, with 11 bases remaining between them.

V and J are TRBV6-6 and TRBJ1-1; the D gene is possibly TRBD1 (5 bases). Trimming removed 5 bases from V and 2 bases from J, with 15 bases in between. The CDR3 runs to 15 residues. The germline V gene encodes CDR1 MNHNY and CDR2 SVGAGI (reference sequence). The CDR3 DNA reads as TGTGCCAGCAGTCCTATTGACAGAGAAAACACTGAAGCTTTCTTT. Its protein is CASSPIDRENTEAFF.

The J gene is TRBJ1-1, the V gene TRBV19; the D is unclear. This CDR3 region has 12 residues. Germline V gene data show CDR1 as LNHDA and CDR2 as SQIVND (reference sequence). With 3 bases removed from V and 1 base from J, the gap between germline ends came to 3 bases. The CDR3 loop is CASSIRNTEAFF. In DNA, the CDR3 is TGTGCCAGTAGTATCAGGAACACTGAAGCTTTCTTT.

This chain links TRBV14 with TRBJ2-7, with TRBD2 matching over 11 bases. Trimming cost V 5 bases and J 3 bases; bases outside gene matches: 6. Germline values: CDR1 SGHDN, CDR2 FVKESK. The CDR3 runs to 15 residues. The CDR3 DNA reads as TGTGCCAGCAGCTTTACTAGCGGGAGCTTCTACGAGCAGTACTTC. The encoded protein is CASSFTSGSFYEQYF. Supplemented by reference TRBV14 and TRBJ2-7, the full variable domain reads EAGVTQFPSHSVIEKGQTVTLRCDPISGHDNLYWYRRVMGKEIKFLLHFVKESKQDESGMPNNRFLAERTGGTYSTLKVQPAELEDSGVYFCASSFTSGSFYEQYFGPGTRLTVT.

V and J are TRBV30 and TRBJ2-7; TRBD2 is a possible D gene (6 bases). V was pared by 3 bases and J by 0 bases, with 12 bases between. Germline CDR1 is GTSNPN and CDR2 is SVGIG (reference sequence). The length of the CDR3 is 14 residues. The CDR3: CAWRTIADSYEQYF. The CDR3, as DNA: TGTGCCTGGAGGACGATAGCGGACTCCTACGAGCAGTACTTC.

V usage is TRBV5-6 and J usage is TRBJ1-5; tentative D call: TRBD1 (6 bases). The CDR3 has 13 residues. V was trimmed by 3 bases and J by 6 bases, leaving 10 bases between them. From germline, CDR1 is SGHDT and CDR2 YYEEEE. The DNA of the CDR3 is TGTGCCAGCAGCTCACAGGGTATTCAGCCCCAGCATTTT. As protein: CASSSQGIQPQHF.

The chain links TRBV27 to TRBJ2-7; 8 positions agree with TRBD1. From germline, CDR1 is MNHEY and CDR2 SMNVEV (reference sequence). The CDR3 is 15 residues long. Trimming took 4 bases from V and 2 from J; bases not matched to a gene: 7. The chain's CDR3 is CASSSRTGPPYEQYF. CDR3 nucleotide sequence: TGTGCCAGCAGTTCACGGACAGGGCCCCCCTACGAGCAGTACTTC.

This sequence joins TRBV10-1 and TRBJ1-5; D uncertain. Germline V CDR1 and CDR2: WNHNN, SYGVQD (reference sequence). Trimming removed 7 bases from V and 2 bases from J, with 18 bases in between. The CDR3 loop spans 16 amino acids. CDR3 DNA: TGCGCCAGCAACCCGGACGGACTCGTCGGCAATCAGCCCCAGCATTTT. This codes for CASNPDGLVGNQPQHF.

This clone has only a few counts. The V call is TRBV28, the J call TRBJ1-1; D remains unclear. This CDR3 is 15 amino acids long. Looked up from germline, CDR1 is MDHEN and CDR2 is SYDVKM. With 2 bases removed from V and 0 bases from J, the gap between germline ends came to 10 bases. DNA for the CDR3: TGTGCCAGCAGTTTACTCGGGAGCGTGAACACTGAAGCTTTCTTT. It is translated as CASSLLGSVNTEAFF.

This clone occurred once. The chain links TRBV4-1 to TRBJ2-1; TRBD1 agrees at 10 bases. CDR3 length: 18 residues. J gave up 0 bases and V 6 bases, and 11 bases lay outside the gene matches. Germline assignment: CDR1 MGHRA and CDR2 YSYEKL. The CDR3 DNA follows: TGCGCCAGCAGGAAGACAGGGGGCGAGGCTAGCTCCTACAATGAGCAGTTCTTC. Encoded protein: CASRKTGGEASSYNEQFF.

This clone was recorded once. This chain links TRBV30 with TRBJ2-1; 10 bases agree with TRBD2. The CDR3 contains 18 residues. The V and J ends lost 0 bases and 0 bases, in that order; junction bases with no gene match: 8. In germline, CDR1 is GTSNPN, CDR2 SVGIG (reference sequence). CDR3 bases: TGTGCCTGGAGTGTACAACTAGCGGGATGGGGCTCCTACAATGAGCAGTTCTTC. Amino acids: CAWSVQLAGWGSYNEQFF.

The chain's CDR3 is CASSEAFGTGALIEKLFF. The CDR3 region has the DNA TGTGCCAGCAGTGAAGCGTTCGGGACAGGAGCCTTAATTGAAAAACTGTTTTTT. The genes are TRBV6-1 and TRBJ1-4; 8 bases align to TRBD1. With 0 bases clipped from V and 7 bases from J, the junction kept 13 bases outside the gene matches. Germline V CDR1 and CDR2: MNHNS, SASEGT. This CDR3 has 18 amino acids.

Here the CDR3 reads CASSIEGTGSYEQYF. CDR3 sequence (DNA): TGTGCCAGTAGTATAGAAGGAACAGGGAGCTACGAGCAGTACTTC. This rearrangement joins TRBV19 to TRBJ2-7; D may be TRBD1 (6 bases). V lost 0 bases, J lost 3 bases, and 12 bases lay in between. The CDR3 has 15 amino acids. The V gene's germline CDR1 is LNHDA and CDR2 SQIVND (reference sequence).